One and the same sample provided the 20 T cell receptor beta chains below, sequenced in a study of blood T cell repertoires in COVID-19. Some clones are missing from TCRdb's copy, which holds only in-frame ones; the method was immunoSEQ multiplex PCR. The table lists roughly 100,000 clones, 90% of them singletons. What was sequenced was peripheral blood. The receptors originated from a man aged 18 to 29 with COVID-19, enrolled during active disease.

The gene calls are TRBV29-1 and TRBJ2-5, with D possibly matching TRBD2 (7 bases). V was cut by 4 bases and J by 2 bases, with 14 bases left in between. Germline V gene sequence: CDR1 SQVTM, CDR2 ANQGSEA. The CDR3 is 14 residues long. CDR3 DNA sequence: TGCAGCGTTGTTTGGGGGGGCCAACAAGAGACCCAGTACTTC. Its protein is CSVVWGGQQETQYF.

The sample holds one count of this clone. The V gene is TRBV27, the J gene TRBJ2-2, with D tentatively TRBD2 (6 bases). This CDR3 has 14 amino acids. V was shortened by 1 base and J by 6 bases, with 9 bases between the two germline ends. Germline V gene data show CDR1 as MNHEY and CDR2 as SMNVEV (reference sequence). The CDR3 reads CASSLLGGPGELFF. The CDR3 DNA sequence: TGTGCCAGCAGTTTATTGGGGGGTCCCGGGGAGCTGTTTTTT.

The chain uses TRBV2 and TRBJ2-5, with D perhaps TRBD1 (5 bases). Trimming removed 7 bases from V and 2 bases from J, with 14 bases in between. From germline, CDR1 is SNHLY and CDR2 FYNNEI. The CDR3 sequence is 14 residues long. The CDR3 DNA sequence: TGTGCCAGCAATGGGCGCAGGGCTCAAGAGACCCAGTACTTC. Encoded protein: CASNGRRAQETQYF.

This sequence joins TRBV24-1 and TRBJ2-1, with 9 positions matching TRBD1. CDR1 is KGHDR and CDR2 is SFDVKD in the germline V gene. V shed 6 bases and J 5 bases; nucleotides not matched to a gene: 7. This CDR3 comprises 15 residues. The CDR3: CATSRTGVVHNEQFF. The CDR3, as DNA: TGTGCCACCAGTAGGACAGGGGTCGTTCACAATGAGCAGTTCTTC.

The chain uses TRBV5-4 and TRBJ1-1; D gene uncertain. CDR1 SGHNT and CDR2 YYREEE come from the germline V gene (reference sequence). The CDR3 contains 15 residues. With 0 bases removed from V and 0 bases from J, the gap between germline ends came to 9 bases. The CDR3 loop reads CASSLAGSMNTEAFF. The CDR3 DNA sequence: TGTGCCAGCAGCTTGGCGGGGTCCATGAACACTGAAGCTTTCTTT.

V gene TRBV15 combines with J gene TRBJ2-7; 8 bases map to TRBD1. The CDR3 contains 16 residues. With V trimmed by 1 base and J by 2 bases, 7 bases remained unmatched. Germline CDR1 is LNHNV and CDR2 is YYDKDF (reference sequence). The CDR3 DNA reads TGTGCCACCAGCAGAGCGCGGGGACAGGATACCTACGAGCAGTACTTC. Translation gives CATSRARGQDTYEQYF.

The chain uses TRBV18 and TRBJ2-1; D is possibly TRBD2 (6 bases). Germline lookup yields CDR1 KGHSH and CDR2 LQKENI. V lost 2 bases and J 8 bases, leaving 22 bases between the germline ends. This CDR3 has 17 amino acids. CDR3 coding DNA: TGTGCCAGCTCACCATTCCCGTTCAGGACTAAGGGGTATGAGCAGTTCTTC. This sequence encodes CASSPFPFRTKGYEQFF. Complete variable domain (other parts from reference TRBV18 and TRBJ2-1): NAGVMQNPRHLVRRRGQEARLRCSPMKGHSHVYWYRQLPEEGLKFMVYLQKENIIDESGMPKERFSAEFPKEGPSILRIQQVVRGDSAAYFCASSPFPFRTKGYEQFFGPGTRLTVL.

The chain is built from TRBV28 and TRBJ1-5; D gene ambiguous. This CDR3 contains 14 residues. Trimming pared 3 bases from V and 5 bases from J, leaving 11 bases between. The germline CDR1 and CDR2 sequences are MDHEN and SYDVKM. DNA for the CDR3: TGTGCCAGCAGTTTGCGGTCTACGGATCAGCCCCAGCATTTT. Translation: CASSLRSTDQPQHF.

The count of this clone is one. The chain employs TRBV4-3 and TRBJ2-7, with 10 bases lining up with TRBD2. The CDR3 runs 15 residues. Germline loops: CDR1 LGHNA, CDR2 YSLEER. V was clipped by 4 bases and J by 3 bases; unmatched bases: 6. The CDR3, as DNA: TGCGCCAGCAGCCCAGCGGGAGGGTTTGTCTACGAGCAGTACTTC. Translated: CASSPAGGFVYEQYF.

This clone occurred a few times. The chain links TRBV6-2 or TRBV6-3 to TRBJ2-1, with 10 positions matching TRBD2. The CDR3 totals 17 residues. Germline CDR1 MNHEY, CDR2 SVGEGT. The trim removed 5 bases at V and 6 bases at J, leaving 13 bases unmatched. CDR3: CASSPDPTAGGGNEQFF. CDR3 coding DNA: TGTGCCAGCAGTCCCGACCCTACAGCGGGAGGGGGCAATGAGCAGTTCTTC.

This chain connects TRBV20-1 to TRBJ2-1; 8 positions match TRBD1. Germline CDR1 and CDR2: DFQATT and SNEGSKA (reference sequence). V was pared by 1 base and J by 11 bases, with 1 base of the junction left unmatched. CDR3 size: 11 residues. The CDR3 DNA sequence: TGCAGTGCTAGAGCAGGGGGCAAGCAGTTCTTC. Translated, it gives CSARAGGKQFF.

The gene calls are TRBV6-5 and TRBJ2-3; 7 nucleotides match TRBD2. J lost 6 bases, V lost 8 bases, and 11 bases had no gene match. The CDR3 spans 14 residues. Germline V CDR1 and CDR2: MNHEY, SVGAGI. CDR3 sequence (DNA): TGTGCCAGCTCCCGGGGCGGGGAGGGTGATACGCAGTATTTT. This translates into CASSRGGEGDTQYF.

The chain couples TRBV30 to TRBJ1-1; 7 bases map to TRBD1. Per the germline V gene, CDR1 is GTSNPN and CDR2 is SVGIG (reference sequence). The CDR3 has 14 amino acids. With 4 bases clipped from V and 2 bases from J, the junction kept 7 bases outside the gene matches. Here the CDR3 reads CAWNLGQLNTEAFF. The CDR3 DNA sequence: TGTGCCTGGAACTTGGGACAGCTAAACACTGAAGCTTTCTTT.

This chain links TRBV30 with TRBJ2-7; D uncertain. Germline CDR1 and CDR2: GTSNPN and SVGIG (reference sequence). This CDR3 region has 12 residues. The germline V and J ends were trimmed by 4 bases and 2 bases, with 9 bases remaining between them. The chain's CDR3 is CAWNLEAYEQYF. CDR3 nucleotide sequence: TGTGCCTGGAACCTTGAGGCCTACGAGCAGTACTTC. Full variable domain (rest looked up from reference TRBV30 and TRBJ2-7): SQTIHQWPATLVQPVGSPLSLECTVEGTSNPNLYWYRQAAGRGLQLLFYSVGIGQISSEVPQNLSASRPQDRQFILSSKKLLLSDSGFYLCAWNLEAYEQYFGPGTRLTVT.

The chain joins TRBV6-5 to TRBJ2-4, with 8 bases lining up with TRBD2. The CDR3 has 13 amino acids. Per germline, CDR1 MNHEY and CDR2 SVGAGI. Trimming removed 6 bases from V and 7 bases from J; junction bases left unmatched: 5. The CDR3 coding sequence is TGTGCCAGCAGCCGGGGACTAGGGAACATTCAGTACTTC. Its translation is CASSRGLGNIQYF.

The rearrangement uses TRBV30 and TRBJ2-1; 9 bases fit TRBD2. The CDR3 is 15 amino acids. J gave up 6 bases and V 6 bases, and 12 bases lay outside the gene matches. CDR1 is GTSNPN and CDR2 is SVGIG in the germline V gene (reference sequence). The CDR3 loop is CACQYGTSRGNEQFF. The CDR3 DNA follows: TGTGCCTGTCAATATGGGACTAGCCGGGGCAATGAGCAGTTCTTC.

Here the CDR3 DNA reads TGTGCCAGCGGCTTCAGGTCAGATACGCAGTATTTT. Protein product: CASGFRSDTQYF. This rearrangement joins TRBV25-1 to TRBJ2-3; D remains unclear. The CDR3 loop spans 12 amino acids. The ends were cut back, 8 bases at V and 4 bases at J, with 10 bases in the middle. In germline, CDR1 is MGHDK, CDR2 SYGVNS.

CDR3 sequence: CASSTRLAPQYF. CDR3 bases: TGTGCCAGCAGCACGCGACTAGCGCCGCAGTATTTT. This sequence joins TRBV7-3 and TRBJ2-3, with 8 bases lining up with TRBD2. Germline CDR1 reads SGHTA; CDR2 reads FQGTGA. The CDR3 sequence is 12 residues long. The junction had 5 bases not matched to a gene; V was cut back by 5 bases and J by 10 bases. Combining the CDR3 with reference TRBV7-3 and TRBJ2-3 gives the whole variable domain GAGVSQTPSNKVTEKGKYVELRCDPISGHTALYWYRQSLGQGPEFLIYFQGTGAADDSGLPNDRFFAVRPEGSVSTLKIQRTERGDSAVYLCASSTRLAPQYFGPGTRLTVL.

The chain carries TRBV13 and TRBJ1-1; D unresolved. This CDR3 is built from 17 residues. Germline CDR1 is PRHDT and CDR2 is FYEKMQ (reference sequence). Deletions cut 3 bases from V and 3 bases from J, with 20 bases between. CDR3 nucleotides: TGTGCCAGCAGCTTCGGTAGGGAGGAAGGGAGGCACACTGAAGCTTTCTTT. This encodes CASSFGREEGRHTEAFF.

This clone came up once. The chain carries TRBV19 and TRBJ2-7; 10 bases are a match to TRBD2. The V gene's germline CDR1 is LNHDA and CDR2 SQIVND (reference sequence). There are 16 residues in the CDR3. The ends lost 5 bases at V and 4 bases at J; junction bases unmatched: 11. CDR3 nucleotide sequence: TGTGCCAGTAGTCGATCCCCTGGACTAGCGGTTTACGAGCAGTACTTC. This gives the protein CASSRSPGLAVYEQYF.